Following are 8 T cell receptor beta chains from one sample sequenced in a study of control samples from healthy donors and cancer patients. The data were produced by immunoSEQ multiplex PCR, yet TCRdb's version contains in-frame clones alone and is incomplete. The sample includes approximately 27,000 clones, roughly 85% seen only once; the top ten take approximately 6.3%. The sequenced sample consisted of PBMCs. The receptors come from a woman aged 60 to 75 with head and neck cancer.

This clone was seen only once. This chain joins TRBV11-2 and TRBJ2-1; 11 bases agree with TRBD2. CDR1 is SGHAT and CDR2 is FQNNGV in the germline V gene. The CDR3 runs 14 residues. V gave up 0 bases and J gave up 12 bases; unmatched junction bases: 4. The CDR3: CASSLEPSGRSQFF. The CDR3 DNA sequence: TGTGCCAGCAGCTTAGAGCCTAGCGGGAGGTCGCAGTTCTTC.

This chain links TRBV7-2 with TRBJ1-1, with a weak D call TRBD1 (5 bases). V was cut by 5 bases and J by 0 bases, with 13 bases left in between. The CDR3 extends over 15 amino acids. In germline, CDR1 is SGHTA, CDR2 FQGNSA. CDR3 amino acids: CASSPMGGVNTEAFF. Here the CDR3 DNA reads TGTGCCAGCAGCCCCATGGGAGGGGTGAACACTGAAGCTTTCTTT.

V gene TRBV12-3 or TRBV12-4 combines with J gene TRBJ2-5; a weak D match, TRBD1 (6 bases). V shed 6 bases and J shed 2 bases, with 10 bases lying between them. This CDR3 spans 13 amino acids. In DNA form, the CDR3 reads TGTGCCAGCAGCGGACAGTATCAAGAGACCCAGTACTTC. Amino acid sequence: CASSGQYQETQYF.

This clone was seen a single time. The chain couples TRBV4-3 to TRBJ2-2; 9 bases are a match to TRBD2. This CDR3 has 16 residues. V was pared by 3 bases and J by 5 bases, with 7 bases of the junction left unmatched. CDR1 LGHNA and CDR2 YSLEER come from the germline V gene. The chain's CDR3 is CASSQRAGGVTGELFF. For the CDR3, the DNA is TGCGCCAGCAGCCAGAGAGCGGGAGGAGTTACCGGGGAGCTGTTTTTT.

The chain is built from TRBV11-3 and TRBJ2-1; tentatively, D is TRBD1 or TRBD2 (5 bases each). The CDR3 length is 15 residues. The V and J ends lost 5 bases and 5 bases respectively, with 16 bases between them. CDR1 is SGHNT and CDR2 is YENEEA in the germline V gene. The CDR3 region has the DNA TGTGCCAGCAGCCCTACCACTCGGGGACACAATGAGCAGTTCTTC. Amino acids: CASSPTTRGHNEQFF.

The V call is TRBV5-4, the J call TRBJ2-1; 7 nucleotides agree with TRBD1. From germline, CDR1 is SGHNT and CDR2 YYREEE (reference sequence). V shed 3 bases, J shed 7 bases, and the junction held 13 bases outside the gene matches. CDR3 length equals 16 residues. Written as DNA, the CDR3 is TGTGCCAGCAGCTCCAAGGACGGGACAGACCCTAATGAGCAGTTCTTC. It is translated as CASSSKDGTDPNEQFF.

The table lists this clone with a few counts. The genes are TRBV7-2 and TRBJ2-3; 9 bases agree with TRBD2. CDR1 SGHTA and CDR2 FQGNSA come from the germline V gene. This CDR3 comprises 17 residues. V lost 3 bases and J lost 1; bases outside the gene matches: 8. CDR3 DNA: TGTGCCAGCAGCTTTCTTCCAGCGGGAGGCCGCACAGATACGCAGTATTTT. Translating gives CASSFLPAGGRTDTQYF. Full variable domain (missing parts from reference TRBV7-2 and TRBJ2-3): GAGVSQSPSNKVTEKGKDVELRCDPISGHTALYWYRQSLGQGLEFLIYFQGNSAPDKSGLPSDRFSAERTGGSVSTLTIQRTQQEDSAVYLCASSFLPAGGRTDTQYFGPGTRLTVL.

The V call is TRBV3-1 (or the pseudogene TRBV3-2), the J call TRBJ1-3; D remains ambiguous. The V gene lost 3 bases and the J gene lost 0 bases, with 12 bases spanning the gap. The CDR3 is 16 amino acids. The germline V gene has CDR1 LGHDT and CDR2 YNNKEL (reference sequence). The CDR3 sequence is CASSQLTRASGNTIYF. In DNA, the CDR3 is TGTGCCAGCAGCCAGTTGACACGGGCCTCTGGAAACACCATATATTTT.